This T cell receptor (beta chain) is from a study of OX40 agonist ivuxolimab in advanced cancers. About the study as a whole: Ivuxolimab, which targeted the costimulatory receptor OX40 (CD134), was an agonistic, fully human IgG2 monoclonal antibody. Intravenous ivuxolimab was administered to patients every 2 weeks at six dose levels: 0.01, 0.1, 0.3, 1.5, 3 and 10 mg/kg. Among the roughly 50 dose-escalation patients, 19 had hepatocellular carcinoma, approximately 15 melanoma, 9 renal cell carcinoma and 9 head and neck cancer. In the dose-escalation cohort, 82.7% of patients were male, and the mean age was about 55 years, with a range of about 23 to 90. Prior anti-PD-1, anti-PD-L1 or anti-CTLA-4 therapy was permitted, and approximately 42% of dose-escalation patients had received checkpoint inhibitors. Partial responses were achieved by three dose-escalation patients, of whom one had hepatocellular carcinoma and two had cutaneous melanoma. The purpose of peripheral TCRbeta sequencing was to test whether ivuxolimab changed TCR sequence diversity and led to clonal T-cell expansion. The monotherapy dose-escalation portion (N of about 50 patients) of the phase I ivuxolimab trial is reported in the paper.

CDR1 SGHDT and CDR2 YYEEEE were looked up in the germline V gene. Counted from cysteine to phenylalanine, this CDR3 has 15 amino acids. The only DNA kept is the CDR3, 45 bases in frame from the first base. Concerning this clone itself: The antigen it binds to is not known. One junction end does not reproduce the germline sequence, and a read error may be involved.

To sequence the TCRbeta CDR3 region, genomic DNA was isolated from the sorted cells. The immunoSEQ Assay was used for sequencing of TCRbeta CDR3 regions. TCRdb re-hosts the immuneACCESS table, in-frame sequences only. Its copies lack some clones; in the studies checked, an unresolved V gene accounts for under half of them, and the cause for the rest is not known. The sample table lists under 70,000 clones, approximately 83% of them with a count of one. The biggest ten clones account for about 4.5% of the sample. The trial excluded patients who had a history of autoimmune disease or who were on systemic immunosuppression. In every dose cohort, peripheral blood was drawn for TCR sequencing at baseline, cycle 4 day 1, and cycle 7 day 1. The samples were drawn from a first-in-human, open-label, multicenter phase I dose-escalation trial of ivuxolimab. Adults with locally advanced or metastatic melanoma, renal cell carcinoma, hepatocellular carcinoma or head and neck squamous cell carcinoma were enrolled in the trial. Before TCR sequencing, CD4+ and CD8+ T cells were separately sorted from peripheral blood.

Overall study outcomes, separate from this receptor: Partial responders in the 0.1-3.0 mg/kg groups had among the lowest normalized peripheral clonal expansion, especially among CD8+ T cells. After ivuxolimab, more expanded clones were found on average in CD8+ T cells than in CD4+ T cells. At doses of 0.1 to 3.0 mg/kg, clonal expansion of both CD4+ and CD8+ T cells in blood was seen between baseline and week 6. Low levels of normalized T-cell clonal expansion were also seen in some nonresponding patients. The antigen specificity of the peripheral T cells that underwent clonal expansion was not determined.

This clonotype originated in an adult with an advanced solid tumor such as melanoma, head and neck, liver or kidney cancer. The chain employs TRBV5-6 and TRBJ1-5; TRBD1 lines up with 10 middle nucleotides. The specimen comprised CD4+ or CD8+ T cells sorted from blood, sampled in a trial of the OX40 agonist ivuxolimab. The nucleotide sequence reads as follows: TGTGTCAGCAGCTTTGGACAGGGGGGGAATCAGCCCCAGCATTTT. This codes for CVSSFGQGGNQPQHF.